This T cell receptor beta chain is drawn from a study of blood T cell repertoires in COVID-19. For the study at large: Donors in the United States, Italy and Spain gave samples during acute or convalescent COVID-19. Sample material is recorded as cDNA or gDNA derived from T cells, B-cell-depleted T cells, or PBMCs.

During active infection, Seattle patients enrolled and were then monitored through disease. As handled by the study authors: Estimation of nucleated cell counts relied on the amplification of reference gene primers. Sequencing used immunoSEQ multiplex PCR; TCRdb keeps in-frame clones, though not all of them. That table gives V, J and clone size, and the DNA gave D and trimming. The sample records around 230,000 clones, 85% being singletons. The CDR3 runs to 14 residues. The germline CDR1 and CDR2 sequences are MNHEY and SVGAGI. Trimming shortened V by 7 bases and J by 8 bases, and 18 bases separated the two germline ends.

The V gene is TRBV6-5, the J gene TRBJ1-5, with a weak D call TRBD1 (5 bases). The sample taken for sequencing was peripheral blood. The sequence came from a man aged 45 to 65 with COVID-19, enrolled during active disease. The CDR3 DNA sequence: TGTGCCAGCACGAAGGGGCAGGGTTTAGAGCCCCAGCATTTT. Translated: CASTKGQGLEPQHF.